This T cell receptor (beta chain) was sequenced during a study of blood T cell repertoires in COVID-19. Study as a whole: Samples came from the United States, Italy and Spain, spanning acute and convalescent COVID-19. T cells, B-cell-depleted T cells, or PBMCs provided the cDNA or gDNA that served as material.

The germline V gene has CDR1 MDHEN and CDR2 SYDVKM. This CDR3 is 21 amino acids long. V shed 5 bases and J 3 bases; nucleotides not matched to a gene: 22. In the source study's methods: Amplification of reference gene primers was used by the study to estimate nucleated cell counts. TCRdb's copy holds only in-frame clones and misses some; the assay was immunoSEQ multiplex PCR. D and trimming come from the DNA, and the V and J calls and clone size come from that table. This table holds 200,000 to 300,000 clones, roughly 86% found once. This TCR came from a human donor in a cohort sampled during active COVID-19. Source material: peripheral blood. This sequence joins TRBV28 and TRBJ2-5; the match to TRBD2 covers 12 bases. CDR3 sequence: CASSPRGPPSGRELGEETQYF. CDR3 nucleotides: TGTGCCAGCAGTCCCCGCGGTCCCCCTAGCGGGAGGGAGTTGGGTGAAGAGACCCAGTACTTC. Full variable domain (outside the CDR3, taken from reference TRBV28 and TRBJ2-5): DVKVTQSSRYLVKRTGEKVFLECVQDMDHENMFWYRQDPGLGLRLIYFSYDVKMKEKGDIPEGYSVSREKKERFSLILESASTNQTSMYLCASSPRGPPSGRELGEETQYFGPGTRLLVL.